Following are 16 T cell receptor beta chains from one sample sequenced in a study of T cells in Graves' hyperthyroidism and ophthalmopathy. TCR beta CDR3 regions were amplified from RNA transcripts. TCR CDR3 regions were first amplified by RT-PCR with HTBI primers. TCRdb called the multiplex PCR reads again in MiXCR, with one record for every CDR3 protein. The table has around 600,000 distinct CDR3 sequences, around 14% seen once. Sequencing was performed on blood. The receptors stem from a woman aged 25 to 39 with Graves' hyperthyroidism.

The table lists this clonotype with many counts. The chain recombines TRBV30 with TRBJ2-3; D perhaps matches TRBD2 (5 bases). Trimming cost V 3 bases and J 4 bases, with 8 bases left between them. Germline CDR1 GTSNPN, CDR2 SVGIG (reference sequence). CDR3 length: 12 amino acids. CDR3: CAWRLLADTQYF. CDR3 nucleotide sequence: TGTGCCTGGAGGTTACTAGCAGATACGCAGTATTTT. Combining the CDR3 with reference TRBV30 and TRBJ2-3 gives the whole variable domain SQTIHQWPATLVQPVGSPLSLECTVEGTSNPNLYWYRQAAGRGLQLLFYSVGIGQISSEVPQNLSASRPQDRQFILSSKKLLLSDSGFYLCAWRLLADTQYFGPGTRLTVL.

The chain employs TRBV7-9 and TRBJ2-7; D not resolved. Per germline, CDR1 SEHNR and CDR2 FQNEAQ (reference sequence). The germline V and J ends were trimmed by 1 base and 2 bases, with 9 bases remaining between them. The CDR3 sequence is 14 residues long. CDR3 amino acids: CASSLGPSAYEQYF. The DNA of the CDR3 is TGTGCCAGCAGCTTAGGTCCCAGTGCCTACGAGCAGTACTTC. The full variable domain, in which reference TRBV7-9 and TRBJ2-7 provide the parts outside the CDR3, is DTGVSQNPRHKITKRGQNVTFRCDPISEHNRLYWYRQTLGQGPEFLTYFQNEAQLEKSRLLSDRFSAERPKGSFSTLEIQRTEQGDSAMYLCASSLGPSAYEQYFGPGTRLTVT.

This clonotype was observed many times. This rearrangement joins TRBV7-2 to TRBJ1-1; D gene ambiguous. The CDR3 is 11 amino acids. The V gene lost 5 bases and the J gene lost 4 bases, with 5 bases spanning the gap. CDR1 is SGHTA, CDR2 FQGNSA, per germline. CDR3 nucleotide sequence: TGTGCCAGCAGCCCCCTCACTGAAGCTTTCTTT. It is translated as CASSPLTEAFF. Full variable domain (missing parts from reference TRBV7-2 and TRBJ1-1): GAGVSQSPSNKVTEKGKDVELRCDPISGHTALYWYRQSLGQGLEFLIYFQGNSAPDKSGLPSDRFSAERTGGSVSTLTIQRTQQEDSAVYLCASSPLTEAFFGQGTRLTVV.

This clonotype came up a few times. The CDR3 DNA is TGTGCCACCAGCAGGGGGGGGGGTGGTGGGACAGATACGCAGTATTTT. This encodes CATSRGGGGGTDTQYF. The chain recombines TRBV15 with TRBJ2-3; 7 bases match TRBD2. This CDR3 comprises 16 residues. The germline CDR1 and CDR2 sequences are LNHNV and YYDKDF (reference sequence). V gave up 3 bases and J gave up 3 bases; unmatched junction bases: 9.

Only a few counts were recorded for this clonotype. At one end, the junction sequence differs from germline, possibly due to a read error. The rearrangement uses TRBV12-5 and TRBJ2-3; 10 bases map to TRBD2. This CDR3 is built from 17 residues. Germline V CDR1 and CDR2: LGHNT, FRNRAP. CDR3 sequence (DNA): TGTGCTTCAGCTGGGCTAGCGGGAGACTCTAGCACAGGTACGCAGTATTTT. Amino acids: CASAGLAGDSSTGTQYF.

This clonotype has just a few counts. CDR3 DNA: TGTGCCAGCAGCCCCCAGATGGCCTTGAACACTGAAGCTTTCTTT. Protein product: CASSPQMALNTEAFF. The chain is built from TRBV9 and TRBJ1-1; D is unclear. V dropped 4 bases and J dropped 0 bases, with 13 bases sitting between them. The V gene's germline CDR1 is SGDLS and CDR2 YYNGEE. The CDR3 has 15 residues.

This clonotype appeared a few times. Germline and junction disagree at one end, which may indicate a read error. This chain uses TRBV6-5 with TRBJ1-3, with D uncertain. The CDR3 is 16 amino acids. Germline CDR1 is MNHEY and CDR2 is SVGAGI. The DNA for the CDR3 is TGTGCCAGCAGTTCGACAAGGACGAACTCTGGAAACATCATATATTTT. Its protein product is CASSSTRTNSGNIIYF.

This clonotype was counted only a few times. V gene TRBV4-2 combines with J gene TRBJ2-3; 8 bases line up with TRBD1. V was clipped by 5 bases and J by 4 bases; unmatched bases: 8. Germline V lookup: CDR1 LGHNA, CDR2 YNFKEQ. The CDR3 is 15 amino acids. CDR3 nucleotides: TGTGCCAGCAGCACCCTGACAGGGGATGCAGATACGCAGTATTTT. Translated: CASSTLTGDADTQYF.

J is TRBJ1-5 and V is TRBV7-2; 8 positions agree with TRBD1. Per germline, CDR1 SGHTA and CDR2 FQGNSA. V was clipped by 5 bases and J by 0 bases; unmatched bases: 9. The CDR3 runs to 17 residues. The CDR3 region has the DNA TGTGCCAGCAGCCCCAATGGACAGGGCTATAGCAATCAGCCCCAGCATTTT. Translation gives CASSPNGQGYSNQPQHF.

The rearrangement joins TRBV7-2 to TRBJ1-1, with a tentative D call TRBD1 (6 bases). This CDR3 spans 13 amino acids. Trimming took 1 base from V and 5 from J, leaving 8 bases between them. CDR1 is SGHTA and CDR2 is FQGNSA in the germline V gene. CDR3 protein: CASSLVDRTEAFF. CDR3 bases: TGTGCCAGCAGCTTAGTCGACAGGACTGAAGCTTTCTTT.

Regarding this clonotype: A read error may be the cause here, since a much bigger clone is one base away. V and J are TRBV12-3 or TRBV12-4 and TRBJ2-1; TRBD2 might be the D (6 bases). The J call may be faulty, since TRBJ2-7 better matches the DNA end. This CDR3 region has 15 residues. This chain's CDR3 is CASGGGGSAYNEQYF. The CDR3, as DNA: TGTGCCAGCGGAGGTGGAGGGAGCGCCTACAATGAGCAGTACTTC.

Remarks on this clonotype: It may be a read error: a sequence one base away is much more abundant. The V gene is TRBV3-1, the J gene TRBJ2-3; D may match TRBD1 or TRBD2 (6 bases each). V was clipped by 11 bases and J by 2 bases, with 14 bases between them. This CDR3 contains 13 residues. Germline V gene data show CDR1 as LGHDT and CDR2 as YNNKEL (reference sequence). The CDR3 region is CARRGDITDTQYF. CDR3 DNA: TGTGCCCGCCGCGGGGACATCACAGATACGCAGTATTTT.

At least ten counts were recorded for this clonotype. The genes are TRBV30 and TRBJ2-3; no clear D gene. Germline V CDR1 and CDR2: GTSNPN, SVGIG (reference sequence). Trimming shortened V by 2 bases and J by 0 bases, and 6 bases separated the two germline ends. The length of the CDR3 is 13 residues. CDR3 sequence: CAWSKDSTDTQYF. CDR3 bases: TGTGCCTGGAGTAAGGACAGCACAGATACGCAGTATTTT.

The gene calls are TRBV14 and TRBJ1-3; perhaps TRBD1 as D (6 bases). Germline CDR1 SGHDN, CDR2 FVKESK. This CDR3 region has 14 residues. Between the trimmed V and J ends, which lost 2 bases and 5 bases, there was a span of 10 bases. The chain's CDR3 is CASSQLDSRNTIYF. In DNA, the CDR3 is TGTGCCAGCAGCCAATTGGACAGCAGAAACACCATATATTTT.

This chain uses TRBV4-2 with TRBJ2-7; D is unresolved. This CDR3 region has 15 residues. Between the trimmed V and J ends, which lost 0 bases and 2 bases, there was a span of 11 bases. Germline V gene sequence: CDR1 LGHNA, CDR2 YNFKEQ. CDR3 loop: CASSQERDSAYEQYF. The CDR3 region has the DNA TGTGCCAGCAGCCAAGAAAGGGATTCAGCCTACGAGCAGTACTTC.

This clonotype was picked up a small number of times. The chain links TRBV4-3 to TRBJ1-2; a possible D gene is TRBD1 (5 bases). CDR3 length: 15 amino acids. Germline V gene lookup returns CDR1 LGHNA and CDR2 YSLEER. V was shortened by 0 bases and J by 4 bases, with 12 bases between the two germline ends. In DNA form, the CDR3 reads TGCGCCAGCAGCCAAGATCGGGGACGGGGCTATGGCTACACCTTC. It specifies CASSQDRGRGYGYTF.